Listed below are T cell receptor beta chains from one sample, sequenced in a study of blood T cell repertoires in COVID-19. Profiling relied on immunoSEQ multiplex PCR, and the TCRdb table lists in-frame clones only, not all of them. Of under 150,000 clones listed, 90% were seen once; the top ten hold 1.8%. Sequencing used peripheral blood. These receptors came from a human donor with active COVID-19. The donor label of this sample is uncertain. Each CDR3 is given with its conserved first and last residue. A D gene is named only where the DNA matches it firmly. Clone size appears in some rows only: once, few, many, or a class for an expanded clone.

.	TRBV2	TRBJ2-5	.	TGTGCCAGCAGTGAAGACAGCATCCAAGAGACCCAGTACTTC	CASSEDSIQETQYF
.	TRBV6-5	TRBJ2-5	.	TGTGCCAGCCGCCTAGCTAGATCAGAGACCCAGTACTTC	CASRLARSETQYF
.	TRBV21-1	TRBJ1-6	.	TGTGCCAGCAGCAAAGTAGGTCTAGGCCGTTTGGCACCCCTCCACTTT	CASSKVGLGRLAPLHF
.	TRBV15	TRBJ2-7	.	TGTGCCACCAGCAGAGATAACCTTAGGACAGACGAGCAGTACTTC	CATSRDNLRTDEQYF
.	TRBV7-8	TRBJ2-5	TRBD1	TGTGCCAGCAGCTTATCCGGGACAGGGGGCGAGTACCAAGAGACCCAGTACTTC	CASSLSGTGGEYQETQYF
.	TRBV7-2	TRBJ2-7	.	TGTGCCAGCAGCTACAGATCCTACGAGCAGTACTTC	CASSYRSYEQYF
.	TRBV6-1	TRBJ1-2	TRBD1	TGTGCCAGCAGTGAAGTGGGCAGGGGGAGTGGCTACACCTTC	CASSEVGRGSGYTF
.	TRBV28	TRBJ2-7	TRBD1	TGTGCCAGCAGCTCTCCGGGACAGACCTACGAGCAGTACTTC	CASSSPGQTYEQYF
once	TRBV28	TRBJ2-6	.	TGTGCCAGCAGATCCCCGGAGGGATCCTCTGGGGCCAACGTCCTGACTTTC	CASRSPEGSSGANVLTF
once	TRBV6-5	TRBJ1-2	.	TGTGCCAGCCAGGGAAACTATGGCTACACCTTC	CASQGNYGYTF
.	TRBV7-9	TRBJ1-2	.	TGTGCCAGCAGCTTAACAGGGTTTAACTATGGCTACACCTTC	CASSLTGFNYGYTF
once	TRBV20-1	TRBJ1-1	.	TGCAGTGCTAGTAGCCCAGGGTTGAACACTGAAGCTTTCTTT	CSASSPGLNTEAFF
.	TRBV5-4	TRBJ2-3	TRBD2	TGTGCCAGCAGCTTAACTAGCGGGGGTGGAACAGATACGCAGTATTTT	CASSLTSGGGTDTQYF
.	TRBV4-3	TRBJ2-3	.	TGCGCCAGCAGCCAAGACCCCAGGGGCACAGATACGCAGTATTTT	CASSQDPRGTDTQYF
.	TRBV7-9	TRBJ2-3	TRBD2	TGTGCCAGCAGCGCGGGACTAGCGGGGGGTTTGGATACGCAGTATTTT	CASSAGLAGGLDTQYF
.	TRBV6-6	TRBJ2-2	.	TGTGCCAGCAGTTACGGGAGGAACACCGGGGAGCTGTTTTTT	CASSYGRNTGELFF
.	TRBV9	TRBJ2-3	.	TGTGCCAGCAGCGTAGTCGGGGGGCAGGTAGATACGCAGTATTTT	CASSVVGGQVDTQYF
.	TRBV7-6	TRBJ2-2	.	TGTGCCAGCAGCTTAACTGGGGAGGCGTACACCGGGGAGCTGTTTTTT	CASSLTGEAYTGELFF
.	TRBV5-4	TRBJ1-2	TRBD1	TGTGCCAGCAGCCATCCGTCTGGGACAGGGAACTATGGCTACACCTTC	CASSHPSGTGNYGYTF
.	TRBV28	TRBJ2-5	.	TGTGCCAGCAGTTTACCCAGGGTCCAAGAGACCCAGTACTTC	CASSLPRVQETQYF
.	TRBV5-5	TRBJ2-5	.	TGTGCCAGCAGCTTTGAGGGCCGGGAGACCCAGTACTTC	CASSFEGRETQYF
.	TRBV4-1	TRBJ1-1	.	TGCGCCAGCAGCTACACCTCTGGGAACACTGAAGCTTTCTTT	CASSYTSGNTEAFF
.	TRBV7-2	TRBJ2-4	.	TGTGCCAGCAGCACTAGGGGGGGAGGAAACATTCAGTACTTC	CASSTRGGGNIQYF
many	TRBV5-8	TRBJ2-7	TRBD1	TGTGCCAGCAGCTTGGCCGGGACAGGGTCTGCCGAGCAGTACTTC	CASSLAGTGSAEQYF
.	TRBV10-3	TRBJ1-5	.	TGTGCCATCAGTGAGTCAGGAGGTCAGCCCCAGCATTTT	CAISESGGQPQHF
.	TRBV7-2	TRBJ1-4	.	TGTGCCAGCAGCTTAGGCAGGGGACATGAAAAACTGTTTTTT	CASSLGRGHEKLFF
.	TRBV28	TRBJ2-5	TRBD2	TGTGCCAGCAGTGCCGGGACTAGCGGGGGTAAAGAGACCCAGTACTTC	CASSAGTSGGKETQYF
few	TRBV28	TRBJ1-1	TRBD1	TGTGCCAGCAGCCGCGGCAGGGGGCGGACTGAAGCTTTCTTT	CASSRGRGRTEAFF
.	TRBV6-5	TRBJ1-6	.	TGTGCCAGCAGATTGACAGTGATTAATTCACCCCTCCACTTT	CASRLTVINSPLHF
.	TRBV9	TRBJ1-1	TRBD1	TGTGCCAGCAGCGAGACAGGGGGCGCGGCCACTGAAGCTTTCTTT	CASSETGGAATEAFF
.	TRBV28	TRBJ1-2	.	TGTGCCAGCAGTCAGGGGTATGGCTACACCTTC	CASSQGYGYTF
.	TRBV11-2	TRBJ2-7	TRBD2	TGTGCCAGCAGCTTAGCGGGGGGGCCGTCCTACGAGCAGTACTTC	CASSLAGGPSYEQYF
.	TRBV9	TRBJ2-7	TRBD1	TGTGCCAGCAGCGTAGGAGGGGACAGCAACTACGAGCAGTACTTC	CASSVGGDSNYEQYF
.	TRBV5-1	TRBJ1-4	.	TGCGCCAGCAGCTCGCTAAACGAAAAACTGTTTTTT	CASSSLNEKLFF
.	TRBV20-1	TRBJ2-1	TRBD2	TGCAGTGCGCGGACTAGCGGTGAGCAGTTCTTC	CSARTSGEQFF
.	TRBV2	TRBJ1-1	TRBD1	TGTGCCAGCAGCAAGACAGGGGTTGGGAACACTGAAGCTTTCTTT	CASSKTGVGNTEAFF
few	TRBV7-9	TRBJ2-2	TRBD2	TGTGCCAGCCGGGGGGATGTCCGCTTTACCGGGGAGCTGTTTTTT	CASRGDVRFTGELFF
.	TRBV5-6	TRBJ1-2	.	TGTGCCAGCAGCCCCTGGCCGGGGGACTATGGCTACACCTTC	CASSPWPGDYGYTF
.	TRBV4-3	TRBJ1-2	.	TGCGCCAGCAGCCAAGAAGCGGGCCGGGGCTATGGCTACACCTTC	CASSQEAGRGYGYTF